The 13 T cell receptor beta chains reported below all come from one sample, sequenced in a study of radiotherapy plus CTLA-4 blockade in lung cancer. Assay: immunoSEQ multiplex PCR; the TCRdb copy retains only in-frame clones and omits some. The table records approximately 38,000 clones, 80% to 90% of them present only once. The starting material was peripheral blood, obtained from a patient treated with radiotherapy plus ipilimumab. These receptors originate from a human donor with non-small cell lung cancer whose response to radiotherapy plus ipilimumab could not be evaluated.

V usage is TRBV10-3 and J usage is TRBJ2-7, with a tentative D call TRBD1 (6 bases). CDR3 length: 12 residues. The V gene lost 5 bases and the J gene lost 6 bases, with 11 bases spanning the gap. CDR1 is ENHRY and CDR2 is SYGVKD in the germline V gene. DNA for the CDR3: TGTGCCATCAGTACAGGGATGGGCGAGCAGTACTTC. Encoded protein: CAISTGMGEQYF.

The chain combines TRBV4-1 with TRBJ1-1; possible D gene TRBD1, 5 bases. The length of the CDR3 is 13 residues. V shed 5 bases and J shed 0 bases, with 7 bases lying between them. CDR1 and CDR2 from the germline V gene are MGHRA and YSYEKL. CDR3 DNA: TGCGCCAGCAGCATAGGGGTGAACACTGAAGCTTTCTTT. This codes for CASSIGVNTEAFF.

This chain uses TRBV4-2 with TRBJ2-5; D perhaps matches TRBD2 (5 bases). Matching the DNA end better, TRBJ2-7 makes the J call doubtful. CDR1 and CDR2 from the germline V gene are LGHNA and YNFKEQ. The CDR3 runs 16 residues. This chain's CDR3 is CASSQDLASRGHEQYF. The CDR3 DNA reads as TGTGCCAGCAGCCAAGATCTAGCTAGCCGCGGCCACGAGCAGTACTTC.

This chain links TRBV6-9 with TRBJ2-7; maybe TRBD1 (5 bases). V was trimmed by 6 bases and J by 3 bases, leaving 15 bases between them. The CDR3 is 14 residues long. CDR1 is MNHGY, CDR2 SVAAGI, per germline. The CDR3 DNA reads as TGTGCCAGCAGCCTGACCCAGGGATACTACGAGCAGTACTTC. Protein: CASSLTQGYYEQYF.

This sequence joins TRBV5-7 and TRBJ1-2; D unresolved. TRBV5-7 belongs to the ORF category, with a function that is uncertain. V dropped 0 bases and J dropped 8 bases, with 14 bases sitting between them. This CDR3 is 14 amino acids long. In nucleotides, the CDR3 is TGTGCCAGCAGCTTGGAGGTCTGGGGAGGGGGCTACACCTTC. Its translation is CASSLEVWGGGYTF.

The rearrangement joins TRBV18 to TRBJ2-4, with 7 bases lining up with TRBD1. Germline assignment: CDR1 KGHSH and CDR2 LQKENI. The CDR3 loop spans 15 amino acids. V shed 5 bases, J shed 2 bases, and the junction held 6 bases outside the gene matches. DNA of the CDR3: TGTGCCAGCTCATCGACAGGGCCACCCAAAAACATTCAGTACTTC. Residues: CASSSTGPPKNIQYF. The full variable domain, in which reference TRBV18 and TRBJ2-4 provide the parts outside the CDR3, is NAGVMQNPRHLVRRRGQEARLRCSPMKGHSHVYWYRQLPEEGLKFMVYLQKENIIDESGMPKERFSAEFPKEGPSILRIQQVVRGDSAAYFCASSSTGPPKNIQYFGAGTRLSVL.

This chain links TRBV28 with TRBJ2-5; 7 nucleotides line up with TRBD2. CDR1 and CDR2 (germline): MDHEN, SYDVKM. This CDR3 has 14 amino acids. Losses at the gene ends were 8 bases for V and 5 bases for J; bases not matched to a gene: 11. CDR3 in amino acids: CASSAVGGGETQYF. The CDR3 nucleotides are TGTGCCAGCTCGGCAGTGGGGGGAGGGGAGACCCAGTACTTC.

The J gene is TRBJ2-1, the V gene TRBV13; 7 nucleotides match TRBD2. Germline lookup yields CDR1 PRHDT and CDR2 FYEKMQ (reference sequence). Germline trimming cut 5 bases from V and 6 bases from J; bases unmatched to any gene: 7. The CDR3 runs to 14 residues. Here the CDR3 DNA reads TGTGCCAGCAGCCCCGGACTAGGAGCCAATGAGCAGTTCTTC. It codes for CASSPGLGANEQFF.

This sequence joins TRBV28 and TRBJ2-7, with D perhaps matching TRBD2 (6 bases). Germline lookup yields CDR1 MDHEN and CDR2 SYDVKM. CDR3 length equals 18 residues. Trimming cost V 2 bases and J 1 base, with 21 bases left between them. The CDR3 region is CASSLKLTREELSYEQYF. CDR3 DNA: TGTGCCAGCAGTTTAAAGTTGACTAGGGAGGAGCTATCCTACGAGCAGTACTTC.

The gene calls are TRBV19 and TRBJ1-5; D not certain. Germline V gene lookup returns CDR1 LNHDA and CDR2 SQIVND (reference sequence). With 3 bases removed from V and 2 bases from J, the gap between germline ends came to 2 bases. This CDR3 spans 12 amino acids. The DNA of the CDR3 is TGTGCCAGTAGTATCGGCAATCAGCCCCAGCATTTT. It translates to CASSIGNQPQHF.

This chain connects TRBV7-2 to TRBJ2-1, with D perhaps TRBD2 (7 bases). The CDR3 loop spans 16 amino acids. V was trimmed by 8 bases and J by 10 bases, leaving 27 bases between them. Germline V gene lookup returns CDR1 SGHTA and CDR2 FQGNSA. CDR3 nucleotides: TGTGCCAGCCAAGGGGGAGGGGGATTGATGGCGGGGGAGCAGTTCTTC. This codes for CASQGGGGLMAGEQFF.

A few counts support this clone. This chain uses TRBV20-1 with TRBJ2-5; TRBD2 might be the D (5 bases). The germline V gene encodes CDR1 DFQATT and CDR2 SNEGSKA (reference sequence). The CDR3 runs 11 residues. Trimming shortened V by 8 bases and J by 5 bases, and 12 bases separated the two germline ends. This CDR3 is CSMRAGETQYF. Here the CDR3 DNA reads TGCAGTATGAGGGCCGGTGAGACCCAGTACTTC.

The rearrangement joins TRBV5-4 to TRBJ1-1, with D perhaps TRBD1 (5 bases). Trimming stripped 4 bases from V and 11 bases from J, with 15 bases between. CDR1 and CDR2 from the germline V gene are SGHNT and YYREEE (reference sequence). The CDR3 contains 12 residues. The CDR3 loop is CASSRVGQGAFF. Written as DNA, the CDR3 is TGTGCCAGCAGCCGGGTTGGGCAGGGCGCTTTCTTT.